The 20 T cell receptor beta chains presented below share a single source sample, sequenced in a study of cytomegalovirus exposure and HLA in healthy donors. Use of 60 Vbeta and 13 Jbeta primers characterized the PCR. Profiling relied on immunoSEQ multiplex PCR, and the TCRdb table lists in-frame clones only, not all of them. Found here are about 120,000 clones, over 60% of them singletons; the top ten hold about 3.3%. The material sequenced was PBMCs. The receptors shown here come from a woman aged 25-40 years in good health and CMV-seropositive.

V and J are TRBV4-3 and TRBJ2-3; the match to TRBD1 covers 10 bases. The CDR3 runs 13 residues. CDR1 and CDR2 (germline): LGHNA, YSLEER. V lost 4 bases to trimming and J lost 9 bases; unmatched junction nucleotides: 4. CDR3 protein: CASSPRQGATQYF. The CDR3 DNA reads TGCGCCAGCAGCCCTCGACAGGGGGCGACGCAGTATTTT.

The rearrangement uses TRBV7-9 and TRBJ1-4, with unresolved D. Germline V gene data show CDR1 as SEHNR and CDR2 as FQNEAQ (reference sequence). V gave up 1 base and J gave up 3 bases, with 9 bases separating them. The CDR3 loop spans 15 amino acids. This CDR3 reads CASSLGRFANEKLFF. CDR3 nucleotides: TGTGCCAGCAGCTTAGGCCGGTTTGCTAATGAAAAACTGTTTTTT.

CDR3 region: CASSFGLAGTQETQYF. DNA of the CDR3: TGTGCCAGCAGCTTCGGACTAGCGGGAACCCAAGAGACCCAGTACTTC. This chain uses TRBV7-9 with TRBJ2-5; 12 bases align to TRBD2. Germline CDR1 is SEHNR and CDR2 is FQNEAQ (reference sequence). The CDR3 runs 16 residues. Germline trimming cut 3 bases from V and 1 base from J; bases unmatched to any gene: 3.

This clone was recorded once. J is TRBJ2-3 and V is TRBV5-4; TRBD2 is a possible D gene (5 bases). V was cut by 2 bases and J by 2 bases, with 15 bases left in between. This CDR3 has 16 amino acids. Germline CDR1 and CDR2: SGHNT and YYREEE (reference sequence). The CDR3 DNA sequence: TGTGCCAGCAGCTTAGAGGGCCGTGTGAACACAGATACGCAGTATTTT. This encodes CASSLEGRVNTDTQYF.

This chain uses TRBV5-4 with TRBJ2-1; 7 nucleotides align to TRBD2. The CDR3 totals 13 residues. The J segment lost 6 bases and the V segment lost 4 bases, leaving 4 bases of the junction unmatched. Per germline, CDR1 SGHNT and CDR2 YYREEE (reference sequence). CDR3 DNA: TGTGCCAGCAGCCCGACTAGCTTCAATGAGCAGTTCTTC. Translation gives CASSPTSFNEQFF.

In this sample, this clone turned up a few times. The chain combines TRBV7-3 with TRBJ2-3; possible D gene TRBD1, 5 bases. Deletions cut 4 bases from V and 5 bases from J, with 13 bases between. CDR1 is SGHTA and CDR2 is FQGTGA in the germline V gene. The length of the CDR3 is 14 residues. The CDR3 loop is CASSSLGVGDTQYF. As DNA, the CDR3 is TGTGCCAGCAGCTCATTAGGGGTTGGAGATACGCAGTATTTT.

This clone was found once. V usage is TRBV11-1 and J usage is TRBJ2-5; 7 bases align to TRBD1. V shed 8 bases, J shed 4 bases, and the junction held 7 bases outside the gene matches. The CDR3 covers 13 residues. The germline V gene has CDR1 SGHAT and CDR2 FQDESV (reference sequence). The CDR3 loop is CASEGTARETQYF. The DNA for the CDR3 is TGTGCCAGCGAGGGGACAGCCAGAGAGACCCAGTACTTC.

This clone showed up just once. The rearrangement links TRBV18 to TRBJ2-1; 9 bases map to TRBD1. Per germline, CDR1 KGHSH and CDR2 LQKENI. The CDR3 has 16 amino acids. V shed 3 bases and J 4 bases; nucleotides not matched to a gene: 7. Here the CDR3 DNA reads TGTGCCAGCTCACCCTGGACAGGGGCAGCTTACAATGAGCAGTTCTTC. Protein product: CASSPWTGAAYNEQFF.

The chain links TRBV29-1 to TRBJ1-2; D is perhaps TRBD1 (5 bases). The V end lost 7 bases, the J end lost 6 bases, and 15 bases lay between the germline ends. In germline, CDR1 is SQVTM, CDR2 ANQGSEA. The CDR3 contains 12 residues. The CDR3 bases are TGCAGCGCCCCTGGGGGGTTCCATGGCTACACCTTC. Amino acids: CSAPGGFHGYTF.

V gene TRBV2 combines with J gene TRBJ1-5; tentatively, D is TRBD1 (6 bases). V lost 6 bases, J lost 6 bases, and 18 bases lay in between. The CDR3 runs to 15 residues. Germline CDR1 SNHLY, CDR2 FYNNEI. CDR3 region: CASRLRIGRGQPQHF. The CDR3 DNA is TGTGCCAGCAGATTAAGAATAGGCAGGGGTCAGCCCCAGCATTTT.

This clone was counted a single time. CDR3 sequence (DNA): TGCGCCAGCAGCCCCCCTTCAGGGGGGAGCTCCTACAATGAGCAGTTCTTC. As protein: CASSPPSGGSSYNEQFF. V is TRBV5-1 and J is TRBJ2-1, with D perhaps TRBD1 (7 bases). The CDR3 spans 17 residues. Trimming pared 4 bases from V and 0 bases from J, leaving 17 bases between. The germline V gene encodes CDR1 SGHRS and CDR2 YFSETQ.

This clone was counted only a few times. The sample has other DNA sequences that encode this CDR3 too. The rearrangement uses TRBV5-6 and TRBJ1-1; D not certain. Germline CDR1 is SGHDT and CDR2 is YYEEEE. The V gene lost 0 bases and the J gene lost 1 base, with 4 bases spanning the gap. There are 13 residues in the CDR3. In DNA, the CDR3 is TGTGCCAGCAGCTTGGATCGGAACACTGAAGCTTTCTTT. Translated, it gives CASSLDRNTEAFF.

Concerning this clone itself: The sample has other DNA sequences that encode this CDR3 too. The gene calls are TRBV5-6 and TRBJ1-1; TRBD1 is a possible D gene (6 bases). The CDR3 is made up of 15 amino acids. CDR1 and CDR2 (germline): SGHDT, YYEEEE. V dropped 6 bases and J dropped 0 bases, with 15 bases sitting between them. CDR3: CASTPQWDMNTEAFF. DNA for the CDR3: TGTGCCAGCACCCCACAGTGGGACATGAACACTGAAGCTTTCTTT.

This chain joins TRBV6-5 and TRBJ2-1; 8 nucleotides match TRBD1. Trimming cost V 0 bases and J 8 bases; bases outside gene matches: 9. The germline CDR1 and CDR2 sequences are MNHEY and SVGAGI. This CDR3 is built from 16 residues. This chain's CDR3 is CASSYSVAGGLDEQFF. Written as DNA, the CDR3 is TGTGCCAGCAGTTACTCGGTGGCAGGGGGCCTCGATGAGCAGTTCTTC.

The chain uses TRBV27 and TRBJ1-1; the match to TRBD1 covers 7 bases. Trimming at V came to 6 bases and at J to 5 bases, leaving 6 bases not matched to a gene. The CDR3 spans 13 residues. Per the germline V gene, CDR1 is MNHEY and CDR2 is SMNVEV (reference sequence). Here the CDR3 reads CASRTGLGTEAFF. The CDR3 coding sequence is TGTGCCAGCAGGACAGGGTTAGGGACTGAAGCTTTCTTT.

The sample holds one count of this clone. The V gene is TRBV9, the J gene TRBJ2-2, with 10 bases fitting TRBD2. CDR1 and CDR2 (germline): SGDLS, YYNGEE. V trimming: 3 bases; J trimming: 6 bases; junction bases outside the gene matches: 17. CDR3 length equals 19 residues. CDR3 nucleotides: TGTGCCAGCAGCGCCCGGGCCAGCGGGGGGGCCTTCGGTTCCGGGGAGCTGTTTTTT. Encoded protein: CASSARASGGAFGSGELFF.

The rearrangement joins TRBV4-1 to TRBJ2-3; D is unresolved. V shed 3 bases and J shed 10 bases, with 14 bases lying between them. This CDR3 contains 13 residues. CDR1 is MGHRA and CDR2 is YSYEKL in the germline V gene. CDR3 nucleotide sequence: TGCGCCAGCAGCCAGGCGCCACCGGAGTCGCAGTATTTT. This encodes CASSQAPPESQYF.

This clone was detected a few times. The chain links TRBV2 to TRBJ2-4; D is perhaps TRBD1 (6 bases). CDR3 length: 15 residues. Deletions cut 3 bases from V and 0 bases from J, with 9 bases between. Looked up from germline, CDR1 is SNHLY and CDR2 is FYNNEI. CDR3: CASSDGTIAKNIQYF. The DNA for the CDR3 is TGTGCCAGCAGTGATGGGACAATAGCCAAAAACATTCAGTACTTC.

The gene calls are TRBV18 and TRBJ1-2, with D perhaps matching TRBD1 (6 bases). CDR1 is KGHSH and CDR2 is LQKENI in the germline V gene. Trimming left V 2 bases short and J 4 bases short, with 14 bases between. There are 15 residues in the CDR3. The CDR3 DNA reads TGTGCCAGCTCACCAAAGGACAGTCCTGTCTATGGCTACACCTTC. Protein: CASSPKDSPVYGYTF.

This clone was observed a handful of times. V gene TRBV2 combines with J gene TRBJ2-5; D gene ambiguous. Deletions cut 2 bases from V and 7 bases from J, with 14 bases between. The CDR3 runs 14 residues. Germline CDR1 SNHLY, CDR2 FYNNEI. The CDR3 region has the DNA TGTGCCAGCAGTGAAACTGGTAGCCCTAGGACCCAGTACTTC. As protein: CASSETGSPRTQYF.